This T cell receptor (beta chain) comes out of a study of T-cell reconstitution after alpha-beta-depleted transplantation in children. The CDR3 is 14 residues long. Per the germline V gene, CDR1 is LNHDA and CDR2 is SQIVND (reference sequence). V shed 4 bases and J shed 3 bases, with 12 bases lying between them. Unique molecular identifiers were incorporated when the TCRbeta library was constructed. TCRdb re-called the PCR reads with MiXCR, one entry per CDR3 protein. Counted here are fewer than 120,000 distinct CDR3 sequences, about 9.4% occurring once; the ten biggest clones make up 8% to 9.5%. This clonotype has at least ten counts.

Sequences were derived from PBMCs from the stem cell graft donor, sampled from the stem cell graft. This clonotype was obtained from a human donor who donated a stem cell graft to a child with acute lymphoblastic leukemia. The rearrangement links TRBV19 to TRBJ2-5; D may match TRBD1 or TRBD2 (5 bases each). The CDR3 DNA is TGTGCCAGTAGTACACAGGACGGGAAAGAGACCCAGTACTTC. Translating it yields CASSTQDGKETQYF.